The 29 T cell receptor beta chains in this list originate from one sample, sequenced in a study of CD8 T cells in ankylosing spondylitis. TCRdb re-called the 5' RACE reads through MiXCR, storing one row per CDR3 protein. The repertoire includes roughly 180,000 distinct CDR3 sequences, roughly 13% of them detected once, and 9.5% to 12% sits in the top ten. The sample taken for sequencing was blood, either unsorted or a sorted T cell fraction (not recorded which). The source of these receptors is a female donor with ankylosing spondylitis or in good health (not recorded which).

This clonotype was counted many times. This chain uses TRBV6-2 or TRBV6-3 with TRBJ2-7; D perhaps matches TRBD1 (6 bases). V lost 4 bases, J lost 2 bases, and 6 bases lay in between. This CDR3 contains 12 residues. Per germline, CDR1 MNHEY and CDR2 SVGEGT. The CDR3 DNA sequence: TGTGCCAGCAGTTCAGGGGCCTACGAGCAGTACTTC. Translating it yields CASSSGAYEQYF.

There are a few counts of this clonotype. The J gene is TRBJ2-1, the V gene TRBV7-9, with TRBD2 matching over 8 bases. The CDR3 has 16 amino acids. The germline gives CDR1 SEHNR, CDR2 FQNEAQ (reference sequence). Losses at the gene ends were 8 bases for V and 2 bases for J; bases not matched to a gene: 11. In DNA form, the CDR3 reads TGTGCCAGCGGCCAGACTAGCGCGCGAGCCTACAATGAGCAGTTCTTC. Protein product: CASGQTSARAYNEQFF. Full variable domain (rest looked up from reference TRBV7-9 and TRBJ2-1): DTGVSQNPRHKITKRGQNVTFRCDPISEHNRLYWYRQTLGQGPEFLTYFQNEAQLEKSRLLSDRFSAERPKGSFSTLEIQRTEQGDSAMYLCASGQTSARAYNEQFFGPGTRLTVL.

This clonotype was detected many times. The rearrangement uses TRBV4-2 and TRBJ2-3, with D possibly matching TRBD2 (6 bases). This CDR3 has 15 amino acids. CDR1 and CDR2 (germline): LGHNA, YNFKEQ. Deletions cut 4 bases from V and 6 bases from J, with 17 bases between. CDR3 sequence (DNA): TGTGCCAGCAGCCCCTTGGTCGGGGGTCCTGATACGCAGTATTTT. Its protein is CASSPLVGGPDTQYF.

The chain couples TRBV5-1 to TRBJ2-1; D unresolved. With 0 bases removed from V and 7 bases from J, the gap between germline ends came to 5 bases. The germline V gene encodes CDR1 SGHRS and CDR2 YFSETQ. CDR3 length equals 12 residues. CDR3 nucleotide sequence: TGCGCCAGCAGCTTGGACGGGAATGAGCAGTTCTTC. Translated: CASSLDGNEQFF.

This clonotype was seen a few times. The chain combines TRBV6-2 or TRBV6-3 with TRBJ1-6, with D uncertain. CDR1 and CDR2 (germline): MNHEY, SVGEGT. V was shortened by 7 bases and J by 7 bases, with 11 bases between the two germline ends. The CDR3 loop spans 13 amino acids. The CDR3 DNA follows: TGTGCCAGCACTTCGAGGCTGAATTCACCCCTCCACTTT. Translating it yields CASTSRLNSPLHF.

A few counts support this clonotype. The chain carries TRBV3-1 and TRBJ2-1, with 14 bases that match TRBD2. Germline assignment: CDR1 LGHDT and CDR2 YNNKEL (reference sequence). This CDR3 is built from 16 residues. The trim removed 1 base at V and 10 bases at J, leaving 6 bases unmatched. The CDR3 is CASSQGTSGGWAEQFF. The CDR3, as DNA: TGTGCCAGCAGCCAAGGGACTAGCGGGGGGTGGGCGGAGCAGTTCTTC.

Points on this clonotype: A much larger clonotype is one base distant, so this may be a read error. The chain couples TRBV7-6 to TRBJ2-2; D is perhaps TRBD2 (5 bases). CDR3 size: 14 residues. Germline CDR1 reads SGHVS; CDR2 reads FNYEAQ. CDR3 DNA sequence: TGTTCCAGCAGCTTAGCGTCAAGTACCGGGGAGCTGTTTTTT. The encoded protein is CSSSLASSTGELFF.

This clonotype showed up just a few times. The chain employs TRBV24-1 and TRBJ2-1; 7 nucleotides agree with TRBD2. CDR1 and CDR2 (germline): KGHDR, SFDVKD. J was trimmed by 0 bases and V by 4 bases; bases with no gene match: 5. This CDR3 region has 16 residues. The CDR3 region is CATSDNLAASYNEQFF. The DNA for the CDR3 is TGTGCCACCAGTGACAATCTAGCGGCCTCCTACAATGAGCAGTTCTTC.

This clonotype was observed a handful of times. This chain links TRBV12-3 or TRBV12-4 with TRBJ2-3; the D call may be TRBD1 or TRBD2 (5 bases each). The CDR3 is 13 residues long. Deletions cut 7 bases from V and 5 bases from J, with 13 bases between. The CDR3 DNA follows: TGTGCCAGCAACCGGGACGGCCGAGATACGCAGTATTTT. Translated, it gives CASNRDGRDTQYF.

Ten or more counts support this clonotype. For the CDR3, the DNA is TGCGCCAGCAGCCCGAGACTAGCGGGAGGGACTAGCACAGATACGCAGTATTTT. Translated: CASSPRLAGGTSTDTQYF. The chain is built from TRBV5-1 and TRBJ2-3; 14 positions match TRBD2. With 4 bases clipped from V and 0 bases from J, the junction kept 7 bases outside the gene matches. Germline CDR1 and CDR2: SGHRS and YFSETQ. The length of the CDR3 is 18 residues.

This clonotype was counted only a few times. The V gene is TRBV12-3 or TRBV12-4, the J gene TRBJ1-1; D call uncertain. The CDR3 is 12 residues long. Trimming removed 4 bases from V and 4 bases from J, with 7 bases in between. The DNA for the CDR3 is TGTGCCAGCAGTTGGGCGGCCACTGAAGCTTTCTTT. Protein: CASSWAATEAFF.

In this sample, this clonotype turned up many times. The V gene is TRBV5-1, the J gene TRBJ1-4; TRBD1 matches 9 bases. The length of the CDR3 is 17 residues. Germline V gene sequence: CDR1 SGHRS, CDR2 YFSETQ. The V segment lost 4 bases and the J segment 3 bases; nucleotides outside the gene matches: 10. The CDR3 DNA sequence: TGCGCCAGCAGCGGAACAGGGGGCCGGGCGTCTAATGAAAAACTGTTTTTT. Translation gives CASSGTGGRASNEKLFF.

Many counts were recorded for this clonotype. The genes are TRBV20-1 and TRBJ1-5, with TRBD1 identical over 7 bases. J gave up 6 bases and V 6 bases, and 11 bases lay outside the gene matches. Germline values: CDR1 DFQATT, CDR2 SNEGSKA (reference sequence). CDR3 length: 14 amino acids. The CDR3 protein is CSATKTGFLQPQHF. CDR3 DNA: TGCAGTGCCACCAAGACAGGGTTCCTTCAGCCCCAGCATTTT.

This clonotype was observed at least ten times. V is TRBV11-2 and J is TRBJ2-5, with 9 bases lining up with TRBD2. CDR1 SGHAT and CDR2 FQNNGV come from the germline V gene. The junction had 12 bases not matched to a gene; V was cut back by 5 bases and J by 5 bases. CDR3 length: 16 amino acids. CDR3 bases: TGTGCCAGCAGCACACGATTGGGGGGACTAGCTGAGACCCAGTACTTC. Protein: CASSTRLGGLAETQYF.

This clonotype has at least ten counts. CDR3 residues: CASSFSRANNEQFF. CDR3 nucleotides: TGTGCCAGCAGCTTCTCGAGGGCTAACAATGAGCAGTTCTTC. V gene TRBV7-2 combines with J gene TRBJ2-1; D may be TRBD2 (5 bases). This CDR3 has 14 amino acids. CDR1 is SGHTA, CDR2 FQGNSA, per germline. Between the trimmed V and J ends, which lost 3 bases and 5 bases, there was a span of 11 bases.

As for this clonotype: One junction end does not reproduce the germline sequence, and a read error may be involved. The chain recombines TRBV20-1 with TRBJ2-1; 9 bases align to TRBD2. CDR3 size: 17 residues. Germline CDR1 is DFQATT and CDR2 is SNEGSKA (reference sequence). CDR3 region: CCARDPAVSGRGNEQFF. The CDR3 DNA follows: TGCTGTGCTAGAGATCCTGCGGTTAGCGGGAGAGGGAATGAGCAGTTCTTC.

This chain connects TRBV20-1 to TRBJ1-6, with a tentative D call TRBD1 (5 bases). Germline CDR1 and CDR2: DFQATT and SNEGSKA (reference sequence). This CDR3 is built from 12 residues. The V and J ends lost 5 bases and 5 bases respectively, with 7 bases between them. The CDR3 loop reads CSAGTDNSPLHF. In DNA form, the CDR3 reads TGCAGTGCTGGGACGGATAATTCACCCCTCCACTTT.

This clonotype has a handful of counts. The rearrangement joins TRBV7-8 to TRBJ1-1; D gene uncertain. The V gene lost 5 bases and the J gene lost 2 bases, with 15 bases spanning the gap. Germline-derived CDR1 and CDR2 are SGHVS and FQNEAQ. The CDR3 has 15 residues. The CDR3 DNA follows: TGTGCCAGCAGCCGGCGAGCGAGGGCTAACACTGAAGCTTTCTTT. Protein: CASSRRARANTEAFF.

Notes on this clonotype: The junction departs from the called germline gene at one end, perhaps through a read error. The chain is built from TRBV7-9 and TRBJ2-3; TRBD2 matches 7 bases. This CDR3 contains 15 residues. Germline V gene data show CDR1 as SEHNR and CDR2 as FQNEAQ (reference sequence). The CDR3 bases are TGTGCCAGCAGGTTAGCGGGCCTTAGCACAGATACGCAGTATTTT. Protein: CASRLAGLSTDTQYF.

The chain has TRBV5-1 and TRBJ2-3; D is ambiguous. CDR1 SGHRS and CDR2 YFSETQ come from the germline V gene. V lost 3 bases and J 4 bases, leaving 15 bases between the germline ends. The CDR3 extends over 15 amino acids. The CDR3 DNA reads as TGCGCCAGCAGCTCCGGGTCGGCTGGCCCAGATACGCAGTATTTT. Translation: CASSSGSAGPDTQYF.

Many counts were recorded for this clonotype. This chain joins TRBV5-1 and TRBJ2-1, with 8 bases identical to TRBD2. J gave up 9 bases and V 1 base, and 9 bases lay outside the gene matches. This CDR3 is built from 15 residues. The germline V gene has CDR1 SGHRS and CDR2 YFSETQ. CDR3 nucleotides: TGCGCCAGCAGCTTGATGGGACTAGACCCCGGTGAGCAGTTCTTC. Translated, it gives CASSLMGLDPGEQFF.

A few counts support this clonotype. The genes are TRBV12-3 or TRBV12-4 and TRBJ2-3; no firm D call. The V end was cut by 1 base, the J end by 5 bases, with 13 bases between. CDR3 length: 15 amino acids. The CDR3 sequence is CASSLGTHNRDTQYF. DNA of the CDR3: TGTGCCAGCAGTTTAGGAACCCATAATAGAGATACGCAGTATTTT.

There are many counts of this clonotype. The CDR3 bases are TGTGCCAGCAGTACTCCGGCGGGAGGCTCTGGAAACACCATATATTTT. Amino acids: CASSTPAGGSGNTIYF. The chain carries TRBV2 and TRBJ1-3, with D unresolved. Trimming removed 5 bases at V and 0 bases at J, with 14 bases between. Germline V gene sequence: CDR1 SNHLY, CDR2 FYNNEI. The CDR3 sequence is 16 residues long.

This clonotype showed up just a few times. In nucleotides, the CDR3 is TGTGCCAGTACCCCGAGGGGGGATCAGCCCCAGCATTTT. Translating gives CASTPRGDQPQHF. The chain links TRBV19 to TRBJ1-5, with a tentative D call TRBD1 (6 bases). Germline lookup yields CDR1 LNHDA and CDR2 SQIVND (reference sequence). CDR3 size: 13 residues. Trimming left V 7 bases short and J 5 bases short, with 12 bases between.

Only one count was recorded for this clonotype. A much larger clone is a single base away; this may be a read error. The DNA for the CDR3 is TGTGCCAGCGCACTAGCGGTGAGTAATGAGCAGTTCTTC. Translated: CASALAVSNEQFF. V gene TRBV6-4 combines with J gene TRBJ2-1; 8 bases are a match to TRBD2. There are 13 residues in the CDR3. V gave up 8 bases and J gave up 7 bases; unmatched junction bases: 7. In germline, CDR1 is MRHNA, CDR2 SNTAGT.

The CDR3 nucleotides read TGTGCCAGCAGCTTCCAAAGGGATAGCAATCAGCCCCAGCATTTT. Its protein is CASSFQRDSNQPQHF. The chain has TRBV7-2 and TRBJ1-5; D not resolved. V gave up 3 bases and J gave up 0 bases, with 9 bases separating them. Germline V gives CDR1 SGHTA, CDR2 FQGNSA. This CDR3 has 15 residues.

This clonotype was counted between two and nine times. The chain combines TRBV5-1 with TRBJ2-1; TRBD2 aligns across 13 bases. The CDR3 loop spans 18 amino acids. Trimming cost V 4 bases and J 8 bases; bases outside gene matches: 15. Looked up from germline, CDR1 is SGHRS and CDR2 is YFSETQ. The CDR3: CASSVMRIGLAGVDEQFF. In DNA form, the CDR3 reads TGCGCCAGCAGCGTCATGCGAATAGGACTAGCGGGAGTGGATGAGCAGTTCTTC.

The chain links TRBV12-3 or TRBV12-4 to TRBJ1-3, with a weak D call TRBD1 (5 bases). This CDR3 comprises 16 residues. V was pared by 5 bases and J by 4 bases, with 18 bases between. The CDR3 loop reads CASSTKSSGSGNTIYF. For the CDR3, the DNA is TGTGCCAGCAGTACTAAGTCGTCAGGGTCAGGAAACACCATATATTTT.

This clonotype has ten or more counts. This chain links TRBV4-3 with TRBJ2-3; D may be TRBD1 (5 bases). The V gene lost 5 bases and the J gene lost 2 bases, with 8 bases spanning the gap. From germline, CDR1 is LGHNA and CDR2 YSLEER. The CDR3 has 13 amino acids. Written as DNA, the CDR3 is TGCGCCAGCAGCGTTGGGGCCACAGATACGCAGTATTTT. It codes for CASSVGATDTQYF.